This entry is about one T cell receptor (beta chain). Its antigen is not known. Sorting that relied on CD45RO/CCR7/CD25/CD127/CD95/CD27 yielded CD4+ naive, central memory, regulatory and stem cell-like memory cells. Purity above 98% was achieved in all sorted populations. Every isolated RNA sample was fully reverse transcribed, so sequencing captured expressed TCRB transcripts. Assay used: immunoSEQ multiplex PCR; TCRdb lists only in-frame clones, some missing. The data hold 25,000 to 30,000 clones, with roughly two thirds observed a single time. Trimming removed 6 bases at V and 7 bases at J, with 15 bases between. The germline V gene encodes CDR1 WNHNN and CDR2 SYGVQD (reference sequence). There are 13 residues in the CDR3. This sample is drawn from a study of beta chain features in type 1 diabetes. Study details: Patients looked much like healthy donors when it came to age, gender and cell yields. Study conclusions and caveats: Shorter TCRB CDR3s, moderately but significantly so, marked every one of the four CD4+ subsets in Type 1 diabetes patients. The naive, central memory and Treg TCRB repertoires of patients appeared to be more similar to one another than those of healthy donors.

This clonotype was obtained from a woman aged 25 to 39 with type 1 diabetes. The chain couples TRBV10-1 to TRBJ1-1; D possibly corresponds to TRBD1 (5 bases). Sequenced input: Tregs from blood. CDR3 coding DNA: TGCGCCAGCAGGGACATCTCGGGTGGTGAAGCTTTCTTT. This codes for CASRDISGGEAFF.